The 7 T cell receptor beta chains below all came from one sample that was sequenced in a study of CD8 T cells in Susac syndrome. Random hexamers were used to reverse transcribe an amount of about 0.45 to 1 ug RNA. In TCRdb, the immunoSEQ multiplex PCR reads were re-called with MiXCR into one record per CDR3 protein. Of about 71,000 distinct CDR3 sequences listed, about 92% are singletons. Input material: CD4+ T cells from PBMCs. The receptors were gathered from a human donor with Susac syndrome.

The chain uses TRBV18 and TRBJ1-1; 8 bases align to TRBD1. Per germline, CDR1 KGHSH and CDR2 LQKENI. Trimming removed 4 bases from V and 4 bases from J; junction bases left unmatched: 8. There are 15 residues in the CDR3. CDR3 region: CASSRYGQGGTEAFF. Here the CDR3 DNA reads TGTGCCAGCTCACGATACGGACAGGGAGGCACTGAAGCTTTCTTT.

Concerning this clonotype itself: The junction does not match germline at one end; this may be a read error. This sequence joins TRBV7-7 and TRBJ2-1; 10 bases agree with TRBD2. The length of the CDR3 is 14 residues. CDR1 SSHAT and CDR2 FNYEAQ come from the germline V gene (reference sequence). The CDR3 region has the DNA TGTGCTAGCAGCTCTAGCGGGGGTATCAATGAGCAGTTCTTC. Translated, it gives CASSSSGGINEQFF. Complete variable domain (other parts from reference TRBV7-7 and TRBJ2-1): GAGVSQSPRYKVTKRGQDVTLRCDPISSHATLYWYQQALGQGPEFLTYFNYEAQPDKSGLPSDRFSAERPEGSISTLTIQRTEQRDSAMYRCASSSSGGINEQFFGPGTRLTVL.

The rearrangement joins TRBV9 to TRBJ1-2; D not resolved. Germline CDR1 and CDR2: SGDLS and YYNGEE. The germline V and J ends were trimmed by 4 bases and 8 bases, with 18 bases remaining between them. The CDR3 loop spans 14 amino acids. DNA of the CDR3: TGTGCCAGCAGCCCAACCGGGCCATCTGGGGGCTACACCTTC. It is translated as CASSPTGPSGGYTF.

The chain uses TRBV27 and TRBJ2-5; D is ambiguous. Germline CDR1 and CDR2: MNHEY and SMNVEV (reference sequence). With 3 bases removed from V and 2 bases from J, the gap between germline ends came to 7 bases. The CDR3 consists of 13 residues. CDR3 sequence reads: CASSFGQQETQYF. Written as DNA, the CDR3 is TGTGCCAGCAGTTTTGGGCAGCAAGAGACCCAGTACTTC.

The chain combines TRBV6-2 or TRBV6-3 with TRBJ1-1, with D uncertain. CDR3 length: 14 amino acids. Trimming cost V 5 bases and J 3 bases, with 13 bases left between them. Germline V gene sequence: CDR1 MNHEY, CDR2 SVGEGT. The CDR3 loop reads CASSGTFEDTEAFF. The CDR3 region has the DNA TGTGCCAGCAGTGGAACCTTTGAGGACACTGAAGCTTTCTTT.

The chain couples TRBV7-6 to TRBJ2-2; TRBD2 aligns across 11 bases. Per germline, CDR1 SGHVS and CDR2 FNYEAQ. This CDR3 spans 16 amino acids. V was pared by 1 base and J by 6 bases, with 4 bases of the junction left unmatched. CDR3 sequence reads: CASSLGGLAVPGELFF. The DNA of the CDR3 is TGTGCCAGCAGCTTAGGGGGACTAGCGGTCCCCGGGGAGCTGTTTTTT.

The CDR3 bases are TGTGCCAGCAGTTACTCTACCGGGGACCCTGGGGACACTGAAGCTTTCTTT. Translating gives CASSYSTGDPGDTEAFF. The chain joins TRBV6-5 to TRBJ1-1, with a weak D call TRBD1 (5 bases). This CDR3 is built from 17 residues. Germline CDR1 and CDR2: MNHEY and SVGAGI. Trimming removed 0 bases from V and 3 bases from J, with 17 bases in between.